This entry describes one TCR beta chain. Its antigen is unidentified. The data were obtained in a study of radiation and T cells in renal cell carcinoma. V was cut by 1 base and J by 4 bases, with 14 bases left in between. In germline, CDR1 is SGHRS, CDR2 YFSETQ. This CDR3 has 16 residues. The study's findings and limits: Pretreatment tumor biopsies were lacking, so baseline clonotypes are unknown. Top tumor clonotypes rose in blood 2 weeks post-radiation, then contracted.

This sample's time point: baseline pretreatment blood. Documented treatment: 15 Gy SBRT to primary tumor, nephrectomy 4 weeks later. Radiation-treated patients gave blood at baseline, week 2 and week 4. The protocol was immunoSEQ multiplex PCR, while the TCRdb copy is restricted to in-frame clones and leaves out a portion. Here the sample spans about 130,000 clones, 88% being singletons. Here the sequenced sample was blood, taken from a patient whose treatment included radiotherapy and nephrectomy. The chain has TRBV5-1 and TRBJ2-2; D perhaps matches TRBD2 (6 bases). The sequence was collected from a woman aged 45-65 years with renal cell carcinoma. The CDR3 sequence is CASSLWSGGGTGELFF. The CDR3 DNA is TGCGCCAGCAGCTTGTGGTCCGGGGGAGGCACCGGGGAGCTGTTTTTT.